This T cell receptor (beta chain) was sequenced for a study of CD8 T cells in Susac syndrome. A note on this clonotype: Antigen unknown.

High-throughput TCR beta sequencing covered peripheral CD8+ and CD4+ T cells. Study-wide results and caveats: CD4+ T cell repertoires in Susac syndrome exhibited no evidence of clonal expansion. The TCR sequencing and HLA analysis in the study involved a relatively small number of individuals, as the study acknowledged.

An amount of RNA that ranged from roughly 0.5 to 1 ug was reverse transcribed with random hexamers. A multiplex approach, immunoSEQ multiplex PCR, amplified TCR beta CDR3 across 54 Vbeta and 13 Jbeta. From the immunoSEQ multiplex PCR reads, TCRdb called clonotypes with MiXCR, one entry per CDR3 protein. The sample holds over 150,000 distinct CDR3 sequences, around 96% seen once. The germline V gene encodes CDR1 SQVTM and CDR2 ANQGSEA. Trimming took off 3 bases at V and 4 bases at J, with 10 bases between the two ends. CDR3 length equals 14 residues. The sequencing input was CD4+ T cells from PBMCs. The rearrangement joins TRBV29-1 to TRBJ2-6; D is uncertain. This TCR was recovered from a human donor with Susac syndrome. The CDR3 loop reads CSVEAQFGANVLTF. CDR3 coding DNA: TGCAGCGTTGAGGCTCAGTTCGGGGCCAACGTCCTGACTTTC.